The TCR beta chain under discussion was sequenced for a study of T cell responses to AZD1222 COVID-19 vaccine. Study findings and constraints: Variant regions that are unmutated are reportedly the target of nearly half of spike-specific TCRs. Repertoire collection took place solely once the T cell response had peaked. Across spike, vaccine-associated CD4 TCRs were found, dominant at 160-218 and 743-854. Just a handful of people given AZD1222 tested seropositive at baseline.

Data came from immunoSEQ multiplex PCR; TCRdb stores just in-frame clones and leaves some out. The table has approximately 94,000 clones, 88% seen once. In germline, CDR1 is SGHTA, CDR2 FQGNSA. The CDR3 is 13 residues long. V was cut by 6 bases and J by 0 bases, with 3 bases left in between. For this clone: The antigen is unknown.

The origin of this receptor is an adult in good health. The specimen comprised peripheral blood, sampled on day 0 of AZD1222 vaccination. The chain combines TRBV7-2 with TRBJ2-6, with no clear D. The DNA for the CDR3 is TGTGCCAGCAGGGACTCTGGGGCCAACGTCCTGACTTTC. It is translated as CASRDSGANVLTF.